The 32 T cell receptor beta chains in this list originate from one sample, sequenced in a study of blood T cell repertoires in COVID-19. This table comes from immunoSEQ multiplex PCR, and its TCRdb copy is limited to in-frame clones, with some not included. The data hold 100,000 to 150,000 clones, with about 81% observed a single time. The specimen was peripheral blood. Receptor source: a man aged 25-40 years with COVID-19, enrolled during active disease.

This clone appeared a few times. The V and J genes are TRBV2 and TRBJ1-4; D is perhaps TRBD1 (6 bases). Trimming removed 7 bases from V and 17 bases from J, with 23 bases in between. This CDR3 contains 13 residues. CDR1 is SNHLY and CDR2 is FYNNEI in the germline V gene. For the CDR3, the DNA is TGTGCCAGCACCCCCGAGAAGAGACAGGCGAACTTTTTT. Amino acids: CASTPEKRQANFF.

The chain's CDR3 is CASSVASGKRNTIYF. CDR3 bases: TGTGCCAGCAGCGTAGCATCAGGGAAAAGAAACACCATATATTTT. The chain uses TRBV9 and TRBJ1-3, with D maybe TRBD1 (5 bases). This CDR3 region has 15 residues. Germline CDR1 is SGDLS and CDR2 is YYNGEE. V was trimmed by 0 bases and J by 5 bases, leaving 12 bases between them.

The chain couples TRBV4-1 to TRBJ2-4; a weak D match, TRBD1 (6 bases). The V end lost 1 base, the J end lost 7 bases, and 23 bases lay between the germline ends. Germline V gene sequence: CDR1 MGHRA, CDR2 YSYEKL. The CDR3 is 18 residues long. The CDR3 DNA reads TGCGCCAGCAGCCAAGGAAGGCAGGGGCTCCGGGGTAAGAACATTCAGTACTTC. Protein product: CASSQGRQGLRGKNIQYF.

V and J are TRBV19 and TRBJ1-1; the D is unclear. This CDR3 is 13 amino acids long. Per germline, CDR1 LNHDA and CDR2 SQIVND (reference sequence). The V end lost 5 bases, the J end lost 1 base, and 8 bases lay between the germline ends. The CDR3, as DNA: TGTGCCAGTAGTTTGGTGCGGAACACTGAAGCTTTCTTT. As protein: CASSLVRNTEAFF.

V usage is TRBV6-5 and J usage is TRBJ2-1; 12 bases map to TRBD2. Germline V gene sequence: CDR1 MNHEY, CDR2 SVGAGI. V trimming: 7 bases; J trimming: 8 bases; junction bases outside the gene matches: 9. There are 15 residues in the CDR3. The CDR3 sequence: CASTRLAGAWDEQFF. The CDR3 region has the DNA TGTGCCAGCACCAGACTAGCGGGGGCATGGGATGAGCAGTTCTTC.

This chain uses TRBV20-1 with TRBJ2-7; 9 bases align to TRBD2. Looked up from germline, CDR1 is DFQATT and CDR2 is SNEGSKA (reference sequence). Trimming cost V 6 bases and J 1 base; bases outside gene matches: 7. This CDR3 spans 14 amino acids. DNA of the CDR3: TGCAGTGCGAGTAGCGGGGGAAGGTCCTACGAGCAGTACTTC. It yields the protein CSASSGGRSYEQYF.

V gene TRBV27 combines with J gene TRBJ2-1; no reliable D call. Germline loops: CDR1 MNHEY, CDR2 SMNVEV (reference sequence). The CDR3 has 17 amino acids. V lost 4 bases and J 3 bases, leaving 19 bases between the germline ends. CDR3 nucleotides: TGTGCCAGCAGTTACCAGCCCGAAGCGCGATTCTACAATGAGCAGTTCTTC. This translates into CASSYQPEARFYNEQFF.

CDR3 bases: TGTGCCAGCAGCCGACAGGGACGGGTTACCGCTGAAGCTTTCTTT. This translates into CASSRQGRVTAEAFF. This chain joins TRBV13 and TRBJ1-1; TRBD1 matches at 7 bases. V lost 5 bases to trimming and J lost 6 bases; unmatched junction nucleotides: 12. This CDR3 has 15 amino acids. Germline CDR1 PRHDT, CDR2 FYEKMQ (reference sequence).

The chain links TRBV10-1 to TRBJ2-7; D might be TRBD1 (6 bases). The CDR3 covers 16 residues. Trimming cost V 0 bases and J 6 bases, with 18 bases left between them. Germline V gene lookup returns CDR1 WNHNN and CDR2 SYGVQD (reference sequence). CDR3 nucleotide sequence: TGCGCCAGCAGTGAGTCAACAGGGTTTGGTTTGGGCGAGCAGTACTTC. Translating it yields CASSESTGFGLGEQYF.

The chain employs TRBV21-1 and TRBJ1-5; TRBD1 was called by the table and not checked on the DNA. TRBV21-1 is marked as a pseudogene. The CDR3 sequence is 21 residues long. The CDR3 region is CASSNLSYLGGQGYSNQPQHF. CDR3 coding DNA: TGTGCCAGCAGCAACCTTAGTTACTTGGGAGGACAGGGCTATAGCAATCAGCCCCAGCATTTT.

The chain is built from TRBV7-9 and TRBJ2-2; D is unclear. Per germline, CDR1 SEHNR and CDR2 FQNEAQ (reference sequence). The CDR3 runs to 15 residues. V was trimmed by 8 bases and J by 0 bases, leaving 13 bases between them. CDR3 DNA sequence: TGTGCCAGCCCTGCAGCGTCATCGAACACCGGGGAGCTGTTTTTT. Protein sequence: CASPAASSNTGELFF.

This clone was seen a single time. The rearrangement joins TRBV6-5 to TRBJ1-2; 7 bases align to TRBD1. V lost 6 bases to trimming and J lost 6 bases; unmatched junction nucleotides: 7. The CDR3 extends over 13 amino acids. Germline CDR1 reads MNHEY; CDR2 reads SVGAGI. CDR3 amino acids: CASRKDREDGYTF. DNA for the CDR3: TGTGCCAGCAGGAAAGACAGGGAGGATGGCTACACCTTC.

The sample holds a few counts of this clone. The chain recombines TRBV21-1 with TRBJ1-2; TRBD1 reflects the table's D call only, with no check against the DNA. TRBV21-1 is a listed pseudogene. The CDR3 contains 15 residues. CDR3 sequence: CASSKEVEGEYGYTF. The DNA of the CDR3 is TGTGCCAGCAGCAAAGAGGTTGAGGGGGAGTATGGCTACACCTTC.

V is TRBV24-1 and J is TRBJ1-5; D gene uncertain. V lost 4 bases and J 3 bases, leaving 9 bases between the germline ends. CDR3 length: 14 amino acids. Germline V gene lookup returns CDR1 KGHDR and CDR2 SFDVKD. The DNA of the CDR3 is TGTGCCACCAGTGACCGCCAGTACAATCAGCCCCAGCATTTT. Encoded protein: CATSDRQYNQPQHF.

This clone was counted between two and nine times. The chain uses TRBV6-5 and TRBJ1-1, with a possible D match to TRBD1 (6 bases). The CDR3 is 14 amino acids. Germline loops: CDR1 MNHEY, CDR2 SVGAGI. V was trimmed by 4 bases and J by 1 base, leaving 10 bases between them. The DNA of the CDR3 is TGTGCCAGCAGTTTATGGACAGAGAACACTGAAGCTTTCTTT. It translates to CASSLWTENTEAFF.

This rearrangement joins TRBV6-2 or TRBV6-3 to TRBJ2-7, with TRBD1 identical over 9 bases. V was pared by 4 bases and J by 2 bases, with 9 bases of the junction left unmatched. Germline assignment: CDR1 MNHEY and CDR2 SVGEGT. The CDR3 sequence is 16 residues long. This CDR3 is CASSSNSGTGTYEQYF. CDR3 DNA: TGTGCCAGCAGTTCAAATTCCGGGACAGGGACCTACGAGCAGTACTTC.

The CDR3: CASSWQGAGTGELFF. Here the CDR3 DNA reads TGTGCCAGCAGTTGGCAGGGGGCGGGGACCGGGGAGCTGTTTTTT. The V gene is TRBV27, the J gene TRBJ2-2, with 8 bases lining up with TRBD1. Germline V gene sequence: CDR1 MNHEY, CDR2 SMNVEV (reference sequence). After removal of 4 bases from V and 5 bases from J, the junction contained 6 bases not matched to a gene. This CDR3 contains 15 residues.

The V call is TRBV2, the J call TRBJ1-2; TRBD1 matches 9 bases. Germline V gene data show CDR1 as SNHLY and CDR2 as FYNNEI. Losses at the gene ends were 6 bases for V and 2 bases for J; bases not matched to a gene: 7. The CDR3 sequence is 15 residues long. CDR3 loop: CASSADRGMNYGYTF. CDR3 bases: TGTGCCAGCAGCGCGGACAGGGGTATGAACTATGGCTACACCTTC. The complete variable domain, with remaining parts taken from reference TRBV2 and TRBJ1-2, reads EPEVTQTPSHQVTQMGQEVILRCVPISNHLYFYWYRQILGQKVEFLVSFYNNEISEKSEIFDDQFSVERPDGSNFTLKIRSTKLEDSAMYFCASSADRGMNYGYTFGSGTRLTVV.

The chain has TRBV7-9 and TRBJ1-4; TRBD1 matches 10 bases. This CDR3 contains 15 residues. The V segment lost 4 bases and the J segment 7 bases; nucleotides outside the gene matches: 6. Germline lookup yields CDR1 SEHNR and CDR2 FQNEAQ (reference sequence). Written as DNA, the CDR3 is TGTGCCAGCAGCTCCGCCGGGACAGGGGTTGAAAAACTGTTTTTT. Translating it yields CASSSAGTGVEKLFF.

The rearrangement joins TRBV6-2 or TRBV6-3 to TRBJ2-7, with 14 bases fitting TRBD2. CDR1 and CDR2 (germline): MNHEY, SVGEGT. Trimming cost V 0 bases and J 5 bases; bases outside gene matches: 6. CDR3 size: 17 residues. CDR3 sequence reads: CASSYSTSGRALDEQYF. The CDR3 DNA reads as TGTGCCAGCAGTTACTCGACTAGCGGGAGGGCCTTAGACGAGCAGTACTTC.

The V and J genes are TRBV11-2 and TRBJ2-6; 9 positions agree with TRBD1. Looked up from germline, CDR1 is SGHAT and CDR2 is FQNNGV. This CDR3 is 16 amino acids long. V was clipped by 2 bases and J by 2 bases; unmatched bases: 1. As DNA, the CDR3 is TGTGCCAGCAGCTTAAGGACAGGGGCTGGGGCCAACGTCCTGACTTTC. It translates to CASSLRTGAGANVLTF.

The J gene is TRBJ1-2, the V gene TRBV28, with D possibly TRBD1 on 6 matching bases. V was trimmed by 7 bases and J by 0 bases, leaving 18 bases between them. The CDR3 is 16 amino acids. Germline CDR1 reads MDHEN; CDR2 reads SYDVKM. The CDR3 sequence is CASNRDTEFTNYGYTF. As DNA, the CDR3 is TGTGCCAGCAACCGGGACACGGAATTCACTAACTATGGCTACACCTTC.

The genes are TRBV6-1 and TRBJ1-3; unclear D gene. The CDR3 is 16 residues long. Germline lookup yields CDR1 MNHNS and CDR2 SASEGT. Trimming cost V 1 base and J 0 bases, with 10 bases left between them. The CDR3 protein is CASSEVGSNSGNTIYF. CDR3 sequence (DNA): TGTGCCAGCAGTGAAGTGGGCAGCAACTCTGGAAACACCATATATTTT.

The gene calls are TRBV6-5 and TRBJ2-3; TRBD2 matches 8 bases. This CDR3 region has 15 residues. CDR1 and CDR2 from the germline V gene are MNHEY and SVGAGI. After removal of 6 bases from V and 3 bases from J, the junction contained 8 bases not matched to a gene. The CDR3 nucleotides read TGTGCCAGCAGCCCAGGACTAGCTGTGACAGATACGCAGTATTTT. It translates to CASSPGLAVTDTQYF.

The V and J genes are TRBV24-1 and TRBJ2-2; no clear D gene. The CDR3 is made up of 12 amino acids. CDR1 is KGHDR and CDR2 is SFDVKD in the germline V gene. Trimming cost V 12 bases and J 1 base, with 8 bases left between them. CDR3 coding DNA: TGTGCCGAGCCGATGAACACCGGGGAGCTGTTTTTT. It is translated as CAEPMNTGELFF.

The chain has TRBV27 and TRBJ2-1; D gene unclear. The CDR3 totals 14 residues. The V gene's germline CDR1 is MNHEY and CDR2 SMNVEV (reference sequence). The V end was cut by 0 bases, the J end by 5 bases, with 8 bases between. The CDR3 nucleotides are TGTGCCAGCAGTTTATCCTCGGGTCACAATGAGCAGTTCTTC. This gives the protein CASSLSSGHNEQFF.

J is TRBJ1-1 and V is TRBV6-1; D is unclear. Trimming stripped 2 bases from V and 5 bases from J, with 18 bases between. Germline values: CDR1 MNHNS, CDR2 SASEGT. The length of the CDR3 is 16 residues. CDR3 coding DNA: TGTGCCAGCAGTGAACATGCAAAGCGGTCTGGGACTGAAGCTTTCTTT. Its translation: CASSEHAKRSGTEAFF.

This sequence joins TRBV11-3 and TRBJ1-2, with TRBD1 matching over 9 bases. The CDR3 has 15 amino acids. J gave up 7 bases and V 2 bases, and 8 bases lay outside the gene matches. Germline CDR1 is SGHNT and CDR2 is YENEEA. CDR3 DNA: TGTGCCAGCAGCTTACCCGGACAGGGGACTGGTGGCTACACCTTC. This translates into CASSLPGQGTGGYTF.

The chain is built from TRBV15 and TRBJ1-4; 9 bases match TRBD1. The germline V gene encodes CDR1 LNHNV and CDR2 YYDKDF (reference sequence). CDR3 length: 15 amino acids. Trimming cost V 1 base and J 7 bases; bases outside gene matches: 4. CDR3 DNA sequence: TGTGCCACCAGCAGAGGGACAGGGGCCTCTGAAAAACTGTTTTTT. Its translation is CATSRGTGASEKLFF.

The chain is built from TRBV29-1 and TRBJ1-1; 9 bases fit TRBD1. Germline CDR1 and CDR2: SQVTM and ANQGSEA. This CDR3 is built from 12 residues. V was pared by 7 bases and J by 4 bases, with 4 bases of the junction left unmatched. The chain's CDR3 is CSAKTGGTEAFF. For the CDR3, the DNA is TGCAGCGCCAAGACAGGGGGCACTGAAGCTTTCTTT.

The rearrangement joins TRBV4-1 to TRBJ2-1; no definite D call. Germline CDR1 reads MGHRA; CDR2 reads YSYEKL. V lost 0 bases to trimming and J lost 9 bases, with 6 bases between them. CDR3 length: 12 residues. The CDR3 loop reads CASSQERSEQFF. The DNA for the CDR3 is TGCGCCAGCAGCCAAGAGAGAAGTGAGCAGTTCTTC.

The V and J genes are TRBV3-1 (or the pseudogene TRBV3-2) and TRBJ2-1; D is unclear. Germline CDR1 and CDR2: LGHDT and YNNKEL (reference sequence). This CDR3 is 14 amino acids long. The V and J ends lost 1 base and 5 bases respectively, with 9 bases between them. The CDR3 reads CASSQVTRNNEQFF. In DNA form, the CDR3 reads TGTGCCAGCAGCCAAGTGACTCGCAACAATGAGCAGTTCTTC.